Each of the 26 T cell receptor beta chains below was sequenced from the same sample in a study of early T cells in non-severe SARS-CoV-2 infection. TCRdb itself ran the 5' RACE reads through MiXCR, one entry per CDR3 protein. Found here are roughly 33,000 distinct CDR3 sequences, about 4.7% of them singletons; the top ten hold over 12%. Sequenced sample: whole blood. Every receptor here comes from an adult who was a healthcare worker with PCR-confirmed SARS-CoV-2 infection or an uninfected control (not recorded which).

This clonotype was detected many times. This chain joins TRBV11-2 and TRBJ2-7, with TRBD2 matching over 8 bases. The V gene end was trimmed by 5 bases and the J gene end by 2 bases; junction bases not matched to a gene: 8. Germline V gene data show CDR1 as SGHAT and CDR2 as FQNNGV. The CDR3 length is 15 residues. This chain's CDR3 is CASSRTSGGAYEQYF. CDR3 coding DNA: TGTGCCAGCAGCCGCACCAGCGGGGGAGCCTACGAGCAGTACTTC.

This clonotype was recorded a few times. The J gene is TRBJ2-1, the V gene TRBV7-2, with D perhaps matching TRBD2 (7 bases). This CDR3 has 14 residues. The V end lost 5 bases, the J end lost 9 bases, and 17 bases lay between the germline ends. Germline assignment: CDR1 SGHTA and CDR2 FQGNSA. CDR3 coding DNA: TGTGCCAGCAGCCTAGATTGGGGGGGCGGTGAGCAGTTCTTC. This translates into CASSLDWGGGEQFF.

Ten or more counts support this clonotype. This chain connects TRBV29-1 to TRBJ1-2; no reliable D call. Per germline, CDR1 SQVTM and CDR2 ANQGSEA. The CDR3 length is 14 residues. V dropped 4 bases and J dropped 5 bases, with 17 bases sitting between them. CDR3 bases: TGCAGCGTTGTGCCCTTCCGGGCCCTTTATGGCTACACCTTC. Its translation is CSVVPFRALYGYTF.

The chain combines TRBV29-1 with TRBJ1-1; no definite D call. The germline V gene encodes CDR1 SQVTM and CDR2 ANQGSEA. V dropped 3 bases and J dropped 1 base, with 3 bases sitting between them. The CDR3 runs to 11 residues. The CDR3 bases are TGCAGCGTTGAGCCGAACACTGAAGCTTTCTTT. It translates to CSVEPNTEAFF.

This clonotype was detected ten times or more. The chain links TRBV3-1 to TRBJ2-4, with a possible D match to TRBD1 (6 bases). The CDR3 sequence is 13 residues long. V lost 3 bases, J lost 9 bases, and 12 bases lay in between. Germline CDR1 reads LGHDT; CDR2 reads YNNKEL (reference sequence). The CDR3 region is CASSHGQIGIQYF. The CDR3 DNA reads as TGTGCCAGCAGCCACGGACAGATTGGCATTCAGTACTTC.

V and J are TRBV7-2 and TRBJ2-5, with no clear D. Between the trimmed V and J ends, which lost 5 bases and 4 bases, there was a span of 8 bases. Per the germline V gene, CDR1 is SGHTA and CDR2 is FQGNSA. This CDR3 contains 12 residues. The CDR3 DNA reads as TGTGCCAGCAGCCCAGTGGGAGAGACCCAGTACTTC. It is translated as CASSPVGETQYF.

The rearrangement joins TRBV7-3 to TRBJ2-3; unclear D gene. This CDR3 has 15 residues. V shed 5 bases and J shed 1 base, with 13 bases lying between them. Germline lookup yields CDR1 SGHTA and CDR2 FQGTGA. The CDR3 nucleotides read TGTGCCAGCAGCACGAGCGAAGTCGGCACAGATACGCAGTATTTT. It encodes CASSTSEVGTDTQYF.

This clonotype was found a few times. The chain carries TRBV5-4 and TRBJ2-3, with 7 bases matching TRBD1. CDR1 and CDR2 (germline): SGHNT, YYREEE (reference sequence). This CDR3 region has 15 residues. V lost 4 bases to trimming and J lost 2 bases; unmatched junction nucleotides: 7. CDR3 amino acids: CASSRDRGDTDTQYF. The CDR3 region has the DNA TGTGCCAGCAGCCGGGACAGAGGGGACACAGATACGCAGTATTTT.

The rearrangement links TRBV4-3 to TRBJ2-5; tentative D call: TRBD1 (6 bases). The CDR3 contains 14 residues. V shed 1 base and J shed 6 bases, with 12 bases lying between them. Germline loops: CDR1 LGHNA, CDR2 YSLEER. The CDR3 reads CASSQVQGSQTQYF. DNA for the CDR3: TGCGCCAGCAGCCAAGTACAGGGCAGCCAGACCCAGTACTTC.

This clonotype was observed a few times. The genes are TRBV12-3 or TRBV12-4 and TRBJ1-3; D not resolved. Deletions cut 3 bases from V and 0 bases from J, with 9 bases between. This CDR3 spans 15 amino acids. Written as DNA, the CDR3 is TGTGCCAGCAGTTTTTGGAGGCACTCTGGAAACACCATATATTTT. Protein sequence: CASSFWRHSGNTIYF.

This clonotype came up a few times. The rearrangement joins TRBV7-2 to TRBJ2-3; D not resolved. CDR3 size: 14 residues. Germline V CDR1 and CDR2: SGHTA, FQGNSA. The ends were cut back, 5 bases at V and 0 bases at J, with 9 bases in the middle. The DNA for the CDR3 is TGTGCCAGCAGCCCTACCAGCAGCACAGATACGCAGTATTTT. Translating it yields CASSPTSSTDTQYF.

The chain is built from TRBV7-2 and TRBJ2-3; 8 bases align to TRBD1. Trimming cost V 4 bases and J 2 bases; bases outside gene matches: 5. The germline CDR1 and CDR2 sequences are SGHTA and FQGNSA. The CDR3 is 15 residues long. CDR3: CASSYAGGYTDTQYF. CDR3 nucleotides: TGTGCCAGCAGCTACGCAGGGGGCTACACAGATACGCAGTATTTT.

The chain has TRBV12-3 or TRBV12-4 and TRBJ1-2; D is undetermined. The CDR3 contains 13 residues. The ends were cut back, 7 bases at V and 5 bases at J, with 14 bases in the middle. The CDR3 DNA reads TGTGCCAGCACCTCTGAGGGCTGGTATGGCTACACCTTC. Translating gives CASTSEGWYGYTF.

This clonotype turned up a few times. The chain joins TRBV30 to TRBJ1-1, with a tentative D call TRBD1 (5 bases). CDR3 length equals 16 residues. CDR1 and CDR2 (germline): GTSNPN, SVGIG (reference sequence). Trimming took 0 bases from V and 0 from J, leaving 14 bases between them. The CDR3 bases are TGTGCCTGGAGTGTAGTTGGACACCGGGTGAACACTGAAGCTTTCTTT. It yields the protein CAWSVVGHRVNTEAFF.

Ten or more counts support this clonotype. V gene TRBV3-1 combines with J gene TRBJ2-5; TRBD1 might be the D (5 bases). Looked up from germline, CDR1 is LGHDT and CDR2 is YNNKEL (reference sequence). The CDR3 spans 15 residues. V was trimmed by 0 bases and J by 2 bases, leaving 10 bases between them. Here the CDR3 reads CASSQESRVQETQYF. In DNA, the CDR3 is TGTGCCAGCAGCCAAGAATCCAGGGTACAAGAGACCCAGTACTTC.

This clonotype was counted ten times or more. V usage is TRBV19 and J usage is TRBJ2-5, with no clear D. The CDR3 extends over 15 amino acids. Germline CDR1 is LNHDA and CDR2 is SQIVND (reference sequence). Trimming pared 7 bases from V and 0 bases from J, leaving 15 bases between. CDR3 bases: TGTGCCAGTAAGGGCAAAGGATCGTACCAAGAGACCCAGTACTTC. Translating gives CASKGKGSYQETQYF.

J is TRBJ1-1 and V is TRBV5-4; D is undetermined. This CDR3 comprises 16 residues. Germline V gene lookup returns CDR1 SGHNT and CDR2 YYREEE (reference sequence). Trimming removed 10 bases from V and 1 base from J, with 23 bases in between. CDR3 residues: CAYTPPHTATNTEAFF. The CDR3 region has the DNA TGTGCCTACACCCCACCGCACACAGCTACGAACACTGAAGCTTTCTTT.

This clonotype was seen ten or more times. The chain combines TRBV9 with TRBJ2-1; D is unclear. The V gene lost 4 bases and the J gene lost 3 bases, with 11 bases spanning the gap. CDR1 is SGDLS and CDR2 is YYNGEE in the germline V gene. The CDR3 has 14 amino acids. CDR3 amino acids: CASSPRLSYNEQFF. The DNA of the CDR3 is TGTGCCAGCAGCCCCCGACTGAGCTACAATGAGCAGTTCTTC.

This clonotype was recorded a few times. The V call is TRBV7-2, the J call TRBJ2-2, with D uncertain. This CDR3 spans 13 amino acids. V was clipped by 7 bases and J by 5 bases, with 11 bases between them. Germline V gene sequence: CDR1 SGHTA, CDR2 FQGNSA. Here the CDR3 reads CASTPVKTGELFF. The CDR3 coding sequence is TGTGCCAGCACTCCCGTTAAGACCGGGGAGCTGTTTTTT.

This clonotype has only a few counts. The V gene is TRBV7-6, the J gene TRBJ1-2, with a possible D match to TRBD1 (5 bases). Per the germline V gene, CDR1 is SGHVS and CDR2 is FNYEAQ. Trimming shortened V by 5 bases and J by 8 bases, and 21 bases separated the two germline ends. CDR3 size: 15 residues. CDR3 loop: CASSPQNVRVGGYTF. The CDR3 DNA reads as TGTGCCAGCAGCCCACAGAATGTCAGGGTTGGCGGCTACACCTTC.

About this clonotype itself: The limits of the CDR3 on the DNA are not certain, so only TCRdb's listed CDR3 is given. V is TRBV7-3 and J is TRBJ2-2; the table's TRBD2 call for D was not verified on the DNA. Germline CDR1 and CDR2: SGHTA and FQGTGA. With termini counted, the CDR3 has 15 amino acids. The CDR3 sequence is CASSPAGGRSGSCFF.

The table lists this clonotype with many counts. The rearrangement uses TRBV5-1 and TRBJ2-5, with D maybe TRBD2 (5 bases). The germline CDR1 and CDR2 sequences are SGHRS and YFSETQ. The CDR3 sequence is 12 residues long. Trimming shortened V by 7 bases and J by 5 bases, and 12 bases separated the two germline ends. CDR3 sequence reads: CASGLPGETQYF. The CDR3 DNA sequence: TGCGCCAGCGGTCTGCCGGGGGAGACCCAGTACTTC. Filled out from reference TRBV5-1 and TRBJ2-5, the complete variable domain reads KAGVTQTPRYLIKTRGQQVTLSCSPISGHRSVSWYQQTPGQGLQFLFEYFSETQRNKGNFPGRFSGRQFSNSRSEMNVSTLELGDSALYLCASGLPGETQYFGPGTRLLVL.

This clonotype was detected many times. J is TRBJ2-3 and V is TRBV12-3 or TRBV12-4; TRBD2 agrees at 11 bases. This CDR3 has 16 residues. V lost 4 bases and J lost 3; bases outside the gene matches: 6. CDR3 sequence: CASSSLAGGPTDTQYF. The CDR3 DNA follows: TGTGCCAGCAGTTCCTTAGCGGGGGGGCCTACAGATACGCAGTATTTT.

This clonotype has only a few counts. The chain recombines TRBV7-9 with TRBJ2-5; 7 bases fit TRBD1. The CDR3 is made up of 13 amino acids. Germline CDR1 reads SEHNR; CDR2 reads FQNEAQ (reference sequence). The V gene end was trimmed by 4 bases and the J gene end by 5 bases; junction bases not matched to a gene: 4. As DNA, the CDR3 is TGTGCCAGCAGCTCCGACAGGGCTGAGACCCAGTACTTC. Protein product: CASSSDRAETQYF.

This clonotype was seen at least ten times. The chain uses TRBV6-2 or TRBV6-3 and TRBJ2-1; D is unclear. Germline values: CDR1 MNHEY, CDR2 SVGEGT. This CDR3 region has 14 residues. Trimming removed 3 bases from V and 2 bases from J, with 8 bases in between. This CDR3 is CASSYLEPYNEQFF. The CDR3 region has the DNA TGTGCCAGCAGTTATCTAGAACCCTACAATGAGCAGTTCTTC.

This clonotype came up a few times. The rearrangement joins TRBV28 to TRBJ2-3, with a possible D match to TRBD2 (5 bases). The CDR3 covers 14 residues. Germline assignment: CDR1 MDHEN and CDR2 SYDVKM. Deletions cut 2 bases from V and 1 base from J, with 7 bases between. CDR3 amino acids: CASSLVSGTDTQYF. In nucleotides, the CDR3 is TGTGCCAGCAGTTTAGTTAGCGGCACAGATACGCAGTATTTT.